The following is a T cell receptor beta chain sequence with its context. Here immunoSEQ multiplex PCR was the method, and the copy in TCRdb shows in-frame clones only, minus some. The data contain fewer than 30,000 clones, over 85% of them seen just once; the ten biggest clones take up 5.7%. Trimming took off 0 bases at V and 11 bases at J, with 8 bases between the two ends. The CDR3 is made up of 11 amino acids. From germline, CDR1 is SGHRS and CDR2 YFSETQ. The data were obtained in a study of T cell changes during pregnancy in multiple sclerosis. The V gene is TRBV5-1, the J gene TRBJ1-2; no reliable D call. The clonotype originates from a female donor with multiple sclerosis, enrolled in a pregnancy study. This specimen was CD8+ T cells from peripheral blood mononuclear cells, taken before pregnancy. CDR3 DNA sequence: TGCGCCAGCAGCTTGGGGGAGAGTTACACCTTC. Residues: CASSLGESYTF.